The rows below give T cell receptor beta chains drawn from one sample of a study of blood T cell repertoires in COVID-19. Only in-frame clones appear in the TCRdb table, and some are missing; sequencing was by immunoSEQ multiplex PCR. The table has tens of thousands of clones, over 80% seen once. The sequenced sample consisted of peripheral blood. The receptors derive from a man aged 55 to 70 with active COVID-19. The CDR3 runs from the conserved cysteine through the conserved F or W. A D gene is named only where the DNA matches it firmly. Clone size, where shown, is once, few, many, or a class for clones that have expanded.

CDR3 protein: CASSRNTGELFF
CDR3 DNA: TGTGCCAGCAGTCGGAACACCGGGGAGCTGTTTTTT
J gene: TRBJ2-2
clone size: .
V gene: TRBV6-5
D gene: .

CDR3 protein: CASSKEVDTQYF
CDR3 DNA: TGTGCCAGCAGCAAGGAGGTAGATACGCAGTATTTT
J gene: TRBJ2-3
clone size: .
V gene: TRBV5-5
D gene: .

CDR3 protein: CASRPTSGDKQFF
CDR3 DNA: TGTGCCAGCAGACCCACTAGCGGGGATAAGCAGTTCTTC
J gene: TRBJ2-1
clone size: few
V gene: TRBV3-1/TRBV3-2
D gene: TRBD2

CDR3 protein: CACGLAGFPGELFF
CDR3 DNA: TGTGCCTGTGGACTAGCGGGGTTCCCCGGGGAGCTGTTTTTT
J gene: TRBJ2-2
clone size: .
V gene: TRBV30
D gene: TRBD2

CDR3 protein: CASSPVQGQGVTEAFF
CDR3 DNA: TGTGCCAGCAGTCCAGTCCAGGGACAGGGAGTCACTGAAGCTTTCTTT
J gene: TRBJ1-1
clone size: once
V gene: TRBV5-4
D gene: TRBD1

CDR3 protein: CASPIPRDFHAYEQYF
CDR3 DNA: TGTGCCAGCCCTATACCCAGGGACTTCCACGCCTACGAGCAGTACTTC
J gene: TRBJ2-7
clone size: .
V gene: TRBV7-4
D gene: .

CDR3 protein: CASSFRLAVTDTQYF
CDR3 DNA: TGTGCCAGCAGTTTCAGGCTCGCTGTCACAGATACGCAGTATTTT
J gene: TRBJ2-3
clone size: .
V gene: TRBV27
D gene: .

CDR3 protein: CASKRTGGRYEQYF
CDR3 DNA: TGTGCCAGCAAAAGGACAGGGGGCAGATACGAGCAGTACTTC
J gene: TRBJ2-7
clone size: .
V gene: TRBV28
D gene: TRBD1

CDR3 protein: CASSLTGTSGRAVRETQYF
CDR3 DNA: TGTGCCAGCAGTTTAACCGGGACTAGCGGGAGGGCCGTGAGGGAGACCCAGTACTTC
J gene: TRBJ2-5
clone size: once
V gene: TRBV27
D gene: TRBD2

CDR3 protein: CASSQFWGQLKAFF
CDR3 DNA: TGTGCCAGCAGCCAGTTCTGGGGACAGCTAAAAGCTTTCTTT
J gene: TRBJ1-1
clone size: .
V gene: TRBV3-1/TRBV3-2
D gene: TRBD1

CDR3 protein: CASSWRGMNEQYF
CDR3 DNA: TGTGCCAGTAGCTGGCGGGGGATGAACGAGCAGTACTTC
J gene: TRBJ2-7
clone size: .
V gene: TRBV19
D gene: TRBD2

CDR3 protein: CASSITGTSFEQYF
CDR3 DNA: TGTGCCAGCAGCATAACCGGGACTAGTTTCGAGCAGTACTTC
J gene: TRBJ2-7
clone size: .
V gene: TRBV5-5
D gene: TRBD2

CDR3 protein: CASRPQGSNNEKLFF
CDR3 DNA: TGTGCCAGCAGGCCCCAGGGGTCCAATAATGAAAAACTGTTTTTT
J gene: TRBJ1-4
clone size: few
V gene: TRBV6-6
D gene: .

CDR3 protein: CASSLATGPGELFF
CDR3 DNA: TGTGCCAGCAGCCTTGCAACAGGGCCCGGGGAGCTGTTTTTT
J gene: TRBJ2-2
clone size: few
V gene: TRBV7-3
D gene: .

CDR3 protein: CASSYSGALSNQPQHF
CDR3 DNA: TGTGCCAGCAGTTACTCGGGGGCCCTGAGCAATCAGCCCCAGCATTTT
J gene: TRBJ1-5
clone size: .
V gene: TRBV6-2/TRBV6-3
D gene: .

CDR3 protein: CASRGQTNQPQHF
CDR3 DNA: TGTGCCAGCAGGGGACAGACAAATCAGCCCCAGCATTTT
J gene: TRBJ1-5
clone size: .
V gene: TRBV2
D gene: TRBD1

CDR3 protein: CASSLYLLAGGLDEQFF
CDR3 DNA: TGTGCCAGCAGCCTGTACCTACTAGCGGGAGGGTTGGATGAGCAGTTCTTC
J gene: TRBJ2-1
clone size: .
V gene: TRBV9
D gene: TRBD2

CDR3 protein: CASSPPGLAGVGNNEQFF
CDR3 DNA: TGTGCCAGCTCACCCCCGGGACTAGCGGGGGTGGGAAACAATGAGCAGTTCTTC
J gene: TRBJ2-1
clone size: .
V gene: TRBV18
D gene: TRBD2

CDR3 protein: CASSISGNQPQHF
CDR3 DNA: TGTGCCAGTAGTATATCAGGGAATCAGCCCCAGCATTTT
J gene: TRBJ1-5
clone size: .
V gene: TRBV19
D gene: .

CDR3 protein: CASSAGGSSYEQYF
CDR3 DNA: TGTGCCAGTAGCGCCGGGGGGAGCTCCTACGAGCAGTACTTC
J gene: TRBJ2-7
clone size: .
V gene: TRBV19
D gene: TRBD2

CDR3 protein: CASSPRTVTNYGYTF
CDR3 DNA: TGTGCCAGCAGTCCCCGGACTGTAACTAACTATGGCTACACCTTC
J gene: TRBJ1-2
clone size: few
V gene: TRBV6-6
D gene: .

CDR3 protein: CASSTPPEGDQETQYF
CDR3 DNA: TGTGCCAGCAGCACCCCCCCAGAGGGGGACCAAGAGACCCAGTACTTC
J gene: TRBJ2-5
clone size: .
V gene: TRBV7-9
D gene: .

CDR3 protein: CASSLPGPYNEQFF
CDR3 DNA: TGTGCCAGCAGCTTACCAGGCCCCTACAATGAGCAGTTCTTC
J gene: TRBJ2-1
clone size: .
V gene: TRBV11-3
D gene: .

CDR3 protein: CAIGPGGNQPQHF
CDR3 DNA: TGTGCCATAGGACCCGGGGGCAATCAGCCCCAGCATTTT
J gene: TRBJ1-5
clone size: once
V gene: TRBV6-6
D gene: .

CDR3 protein: CASSEFGTAISGNTIYF
CDR3 DNA: TGTGCCAGCAGTGAATTTGGGACAGCGATCTCTGGAAACACCATATATTTT
J gene: TRBJ1-3
clone size: .
V gene: TRBV25-1
D gene: TRBD1

CDR3 protein: CASSSPRLAGDDTQYF
CDR3 DNA: TGTGCCAGCAGCTCGCCTCGACTAGCGGGGGACGATACGCAGTATTTT
J gene: TRBJ2-3
clone size: .
V gene: TRBV5-6
D gene: TRBD2

CDR3 protein: CASSAERVSYNEQFF
CDR3 DNA: TGTGCCAGCAGCGCTGAGCGGGTCTCCTACAATGAGCAGTTCTTC
J gene: TRBJ2-1
clone size: few
V gene: TRBV3-1/TRBV3-2
D gene: .

CDR3 protein: CASSLGVRGRNGEQFF
CDR3 DNA: TGTGCCAGCAGCTTAGGGGTCAGGGGGCGAAATGGTGAGCAGTTCTTC
J gene: TRBJ2-1
clone size: .
V gene: TRBV7-9
D gene: TRBD1

CDR3 protein: CASSPGGTGSYEQYF
CDR3 DNA: TGTGCCAGCTCACCGGGCGGGACAGGATCCTACGAGCAGTACTTC
J gene: TRBJ2-7
clone size: few
V gene: TRBV18
D gene: TRBD1

CDR3 protein: CASSRTTVNTEAFF
CDR3 DNA: TGTGCCAGCAGCAGGACGACAGTGAACACTGAAGCTTTCTTT
J gene: TRBJ1-1
clone size: .
V gene: TRBV7-9
D gene: .

CDR3 protein: CASSVVGGAGYTF
CDR3 DNA: TGTGCCAGCAGCGTAGTAGGGGGTGCCGGCTACACCTTC
J gene: TRBJ1-2
clone size: .
V gene: TRBV9
D gene: .

CDR3 protein: CASRTVAGGYNEQFF
CDR3 DNA: TGTGCCAGTAGGACGGTAGCGGGGGGCTACAATGAGCAGTTCTTC
J gene: TRBJ2-1
clone size: .
V gene: TRBV19
D gene: TRBD2

CDR3 protein: CASSLSGQGGTEAFF
CDR3 DNA: TGTGCCAGCAGCTTAAGCGGGCAGGGTGGCACTGAAGCTTTCTTT
J gene: TRBJ1-1
clone size: once
V gene: TRBV7-9
D gene: .

CDR3 protein: CATETDRNDEQFF
CDR3 DNA: TGTGCCACCGAGACGGACAGGAACGATGAGCAGTTCTTC
J gene: TRBJ2-1
clone size: few
V gene: TRBV10-3
D gene: TRBD1

CDR3 protein: CAWQGTGELFF
CDR3 DNA: TGTGCCTGGCAGGGAACCGGGGAGCTGTTTTTT
J gene: TRBJ2-2
clone size: .
V gene: TRBV30
D gene: .

CDR3 protein: CASSLGQFNQPQHF
CDR3 DNA: TGTGCCAGCAGCTTAGGACAGTTCAATCAGCCCCAGCATTTT
J gene: TRBJ1-5
clone size: few
V gene: TRBV11-2
D gene: .

CDR3 protein: CASSIRGSYEQFF
CDR3 DNA: TGTGCCAGTAGTATTCGCGGGAGCTATGAGCAGTTCTTC
J gene: TRBJ2-1
clone size: .
V gene: TRBV19
D gene: TRBD2

CDR3 protein: CASSVGPSGGEETQYF
CDR3 DNA: TGTGCCAGCAGCGTAGGGCCTAGCGGGGGGGAAGAGACCCAGTACTTC
J gene: TRBJ2-5
clone size: .
V gene: TRBV9
D gene: TRBD2

CDR3 protein: CASSWQGMNTEAFF
CDR3 DNA: TGTGCCAGTAGCTGGCAGGGAATGAACACTGAAGCTTTCTTT
J gene: TRBJ1-1
clone size: .
V gene: TRBV19
D gene: .

CDR3 protein: CASSVQGSGETQYF
CDR3 DNA: TGTGCCAGTAGCGTACAGGGAAGCGGAGAGACCCAGTACTTC
J gene: TRBJ2-5
clone size: .
V gene: TRBV19
D gene: .

CDR3 protein: CASSLELTRGEQYF
CDR3 DNA: TGTGCCAGCAGCTTAGAACTAACCCGTGGCGAGCAGTACTTC
J gene: TRBJ2-7
clone size: few
V gene: TRBV11-2
D gene: .

CDR3 protein: CASSLPVRMNTEAFF
CDR3 DNA: TGTGCCAGCAGCTTACCGGTGAGAATGAACACTGAAGCTTTCTTT
J gene: TRBJ1-1
clone size: .
V gene: TRBV7-9
D gene: .

CDR3 protein: CASTRVLGTEAFF
CDR3 DNA: TGTGCCAGTACGCGGGTGCTAGGGACTGAAGCTTTCTTT
J gene: TRBJ1-1
clone size: few
V gene: TRBV19
D gene: .

CDR3 protein: CASSFPSPRTSGLKMTYEQYF
CDR3 DNA: TGTGCCAGCAGTTTCCCCTCCCCCCGGACTAGCGGACTCAAAATGACCTACGAGCAGTACTTC
J gene: TRBJ2-7
clone size: .
V gene: TRBV28
D gene: TRBD2

CDR3 protein: CASSSDRWAYEQYF
CDR3 DNA: TGTGCCAGCAGTTCGGACAGGTGGGCCTACGAGCAGTACTTC
J gene: TRBJ2-7
clone size: few
V gene: TRBV5-5
D gene: TRBD1

CDR3 protein: CASSPPGPQNNGYTF
CDR3 DNA: TGTGCCAGCAGCCCCCCAGGGCCGCAAAATAATGGCTACACCTTC
J gene: TRBJ1-2
clone size: medium-sized
V gene: TRBV9
D gene: .

CDR3 protein: CASSLTGYSNQPQHF
CDR3 DNA: TGTGCCAGCAGTTTAACCGGGTATAGCAATCAGCCCCAGCATTTT
J gene: TRBJ1-5
clone size: .
V gene: TRBV27
D gene: .

CDR3 protein: CASSLEREYNEQFF
CDR3 DNA: TGTGCCAGCAGCTTAGAAAGGGAGTACAATGAGCAGTTCTTC
J gene: TRBJ2-1
clone size: .
V gene: TRBV11-1
D gene: .

CDR3 protein: CASSMTGGNTGELFF
CDR3 DNA: TGTGCCAGCAGTATGACAGGGGGGAACACCGGGGAGCTGTTTTTT
J gene: TRBJ2-2
clone size: .
V gene: TRBV6-5
D gene: TRBD1

CDR3 protein: CASSLSSGVLSQYF
CDR3 DNA: TGTGCCAGCAGCTTATCTAGCGGAGTCCTGTCCCAGTACTTC
J gene: TRBJ2-7
clone size: few
V gene: TRBV7-9
D gene: TRBD2

CDR3 protein: CASSPATGRETQYF
CDR3 DNA: TGTGCCAGCAGCCCCGCGACAGGGAGGGAGACCCAGTACTTC
J gene: TRBJ2-5
clone size: .
V gene: TRBV6-2/TRBV6-3
D gene: .

CDR3 protein: CASSGKAGYTDTQYF
CDR3 DNA: TGTGCCAGCAGCGGAAAGGCGGGATACACAGATACGCAGTATTTT
J gene: TRBJ2-3
clone size: .
V gene: TRBV9
D gene: .

CDR3 protein: CASSLWTDLEAFF
CDR3 DNA: TGTGCCAGCAGTCTTTGGACAGACCTTGAAGCTTTCTTT
J gene: TRBJ1-1
clone size: .
V gene: TRBV12-3/TRBV12-4
D gene: .

CDR3 protein: CASSLTNGQTETQYF
CDR3 DNA: TGTGCCAGCAGCTTAACCAATGGACAGACAGAGACCCAGTACTTC
J gene: TRBJ2-5
clone size: .
V gene: TRBV7-2
D gene: .

CDR3 protein: CASSSQAGSYEQYF
CDR3 DNA: TGTGCCAGCAGTTCGCAGGCGGGATCCTACGAGCAGTACTTC
J gene: TRBJ2-7
clone size: few
V gene: TRBV6-5
D gene: .

CDR3 protein: CALRVGTEAFF
CDR3 DNA: TGTGCCCTTCGGGTGGGCACTGAAGCTTTCTTT
J gene: TRBJ1-1
clone size: .
V gene: TRBV30
D gene: .

CDR3 protein: CASSSAGATNTEAFF
CDR3 DNA: TGTGCCAGCAGCTCCGCGGGCGCGACGAACACTGAAGCTTTCTTT
J gene: TRBJ1-1
clone size: .
V gene: TRBV7-8
D gene: .

CDR3 protein: CSVEGLPTSGASYEQYF
CDR3 DNA: TGCAGCGTTGAAGGCCTACCGACTAGCGGGGCTTCCTACGAGCAGTACTTC
J gene: TRBJ2-7
clone size: .
V gene: TRBV29-1
D gene: TRBD2